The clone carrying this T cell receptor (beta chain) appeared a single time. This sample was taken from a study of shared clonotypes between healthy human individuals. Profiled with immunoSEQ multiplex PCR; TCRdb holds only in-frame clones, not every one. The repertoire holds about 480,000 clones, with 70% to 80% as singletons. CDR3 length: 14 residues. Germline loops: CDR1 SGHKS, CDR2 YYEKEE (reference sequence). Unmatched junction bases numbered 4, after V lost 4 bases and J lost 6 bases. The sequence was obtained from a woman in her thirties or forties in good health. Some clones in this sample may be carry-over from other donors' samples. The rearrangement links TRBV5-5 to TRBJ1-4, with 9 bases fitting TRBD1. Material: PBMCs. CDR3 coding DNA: TGTGCCAGCAGCCCTTGGACAGGGGATGAAAAACTGTTTTTT. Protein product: CASSPWTGDEKLFF.